The text below deals with one TCR beta chain. Each CDR3 protein gets one entry in TCRdb, which reprocessed the 5' RACE reads and gives no DNA. This repertoire includes 500,000 or so distinct CDR3 sequences. The source of the sample is a study of T cells expressing NK-cell markers. Germline lookup yields CDR1 SQVTM and CDR2 ANQGSEA. The CDR3 is 13 amino acids. The TCR originated in a young man in good health. The V and J genes are TRBV29-1 and TRBJ2-1; the D call from TCRdb, TRBD2, cannot be confirmed without DNA. The sample consisted of blood T cells: a sorted CD56 or NKG2C T cell subset, CD4+ or CD8+ T cells, or bulk PBMC T cells (not recorded which). The CDR3 region is CSVRTSGSFEQFF.